This record covers a single T cell receptor beta chain. This sample stems from a study of blood T cell repertoires in COVID-19. Only in-frame clones appear in the TCRdb table, and some are missing; sequencing was by immunoSEQ multiplex PCR. This repertoire shows 150,000 to 200,000 clones, 87% found once; its top ten account for 1.2%. The origin of this receptor is a human donor with acute COVID-19. The donor label of this sample is uncertain. The sequenced material came from PBMCs or T cells enriched from blood (not recorded which).

The CDR3 reads CASSSGTGGRTDTQYF. The CDR3 nucleotides are TGTGCCAGCAGTTCCGGGACAGGGGGGCGCACAGATACGCAGTATTTT. V gene TRBV2 combines with J gene TRBJ2-3; 11 nucleotides align to TRBD1. This CDR3 has 16 residues. Trimming took 5 bases from V and 1 from J; bases not matched to a gene: 5. Germline V gene lookup returns CDR1 SNHLY and CDR2 FYNNEI.